This record covers a single TCR beta chain. Generated by immunoSEQ multiplex PCR, the TCRdb table keeps only in-frame clones and is missing some. The sample has 55,000 to 65,000 clones, 70% to 90% seen once. This record belongs to a study of blood T cell repertoires in COVID-19. The CDR3 totals 14 residues. Germline CDR1 and CDR2: MNHEY and SMNVEV (reference sequence). The J segment lost 2 bases and the V segment lost 8 bases, leaving 8 bases of the junction unmatched. Specimen: peripheral blood. The rearrangement links TRBV27 to TRBJ2-7; TRBD1 matches 8 bases. This receptor was obtained from a man in his 60s with COVID-19, enrolled during active disease. The CDR3 bases are TGTGCCAGCGCCGACAGGGGACCTCCCTACGAGCAGTACTTC. Encoded protein: CASADRGPPYEQYF.